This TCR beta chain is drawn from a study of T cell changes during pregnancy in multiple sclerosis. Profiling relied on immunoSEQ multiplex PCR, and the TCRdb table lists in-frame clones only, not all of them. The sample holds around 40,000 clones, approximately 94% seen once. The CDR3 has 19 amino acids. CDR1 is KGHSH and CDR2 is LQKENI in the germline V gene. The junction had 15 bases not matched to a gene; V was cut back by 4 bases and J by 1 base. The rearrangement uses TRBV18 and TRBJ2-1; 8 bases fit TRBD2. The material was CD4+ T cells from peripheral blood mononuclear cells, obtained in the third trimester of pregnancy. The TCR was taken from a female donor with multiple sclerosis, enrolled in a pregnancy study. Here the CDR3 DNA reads TGTGCCAGCTCACTAAGCGAGAGCGGGGGTCACAGGTCCTACAATGAGCAGTTCTTC. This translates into CASSLSESGGHRSYNEQFF.